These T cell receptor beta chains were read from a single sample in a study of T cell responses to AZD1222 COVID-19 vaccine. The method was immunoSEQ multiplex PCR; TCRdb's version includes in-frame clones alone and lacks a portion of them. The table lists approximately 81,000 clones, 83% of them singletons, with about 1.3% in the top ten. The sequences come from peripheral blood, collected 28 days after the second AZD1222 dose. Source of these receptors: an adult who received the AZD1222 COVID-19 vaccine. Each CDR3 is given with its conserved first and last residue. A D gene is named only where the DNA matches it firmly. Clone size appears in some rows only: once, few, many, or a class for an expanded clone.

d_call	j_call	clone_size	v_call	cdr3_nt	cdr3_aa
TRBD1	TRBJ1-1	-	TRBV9	TGTGCCAGCAGCGTTACAGGGGGCGAAGCTTTCTTT	CASSVTGGEAFF
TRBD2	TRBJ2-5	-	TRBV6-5	TGTGCCGGTGGGCGGGCGGGAGGGTTTCGGGAGACCCAGTACTTC	CAGGRAGGFRETQYF
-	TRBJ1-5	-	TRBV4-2	TGTGCCAGCAGCCAAGGACATAGCAATCAGCCCCAGCATTTT	CASSQGHSNQPQHF
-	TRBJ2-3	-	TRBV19	TGTGCCAGTAGTATTGGGGAACATACGCAGTATTTT	CASSIGEHTQYF
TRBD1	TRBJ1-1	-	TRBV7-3	TGTGCCAGCAGCTTAACGGCCGGGACAGGGGCATCCGGAGCTTTCTTT	CASSLTAGTGASGAFF
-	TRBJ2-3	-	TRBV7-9	TGTGCCAGCAGCTTCCCCCTTCAGGGGAAAGATACGCAGTATTTT	CASSFPLQGKDTQYF
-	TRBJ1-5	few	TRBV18	TGTGCCAGCTCACTCAGGGAACTCAATCAGCCCCAGCATTTT	CASSLRELNQPQHF
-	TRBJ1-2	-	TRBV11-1	TGTGCCAGCAGCGACAGCGTTAACTATGGCTACACCTTC	CASSDSVNYGYTF
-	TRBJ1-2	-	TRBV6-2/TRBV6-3	TGTGCCAGCAGTTACGGAGGCGACACAGGGAGGGATGGCTACACCTTC	CASSYGGDTGRDGYTF
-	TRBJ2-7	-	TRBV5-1	TGCGCCAGCAGCTTGGCGGGCGACGAGCAGTACTTC	CASSLAGDEQYF
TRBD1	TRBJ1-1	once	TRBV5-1	TGCGCCAGCAGCTCGAGGGGACAGACGAACACTGAAGCTTTCTTT	CASSSRGQTNTEAFF
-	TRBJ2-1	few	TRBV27	TGTGCCAGCACCCCGGGGTCCTACAATGAGCAGTTCTTC	CASTPGSYNEQFF
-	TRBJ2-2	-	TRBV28	TGTGCCAGCAGTTTATATAATCCGGTGGGCGGGGAGCTGTTTTTT	CASSLYNPVGGELFF